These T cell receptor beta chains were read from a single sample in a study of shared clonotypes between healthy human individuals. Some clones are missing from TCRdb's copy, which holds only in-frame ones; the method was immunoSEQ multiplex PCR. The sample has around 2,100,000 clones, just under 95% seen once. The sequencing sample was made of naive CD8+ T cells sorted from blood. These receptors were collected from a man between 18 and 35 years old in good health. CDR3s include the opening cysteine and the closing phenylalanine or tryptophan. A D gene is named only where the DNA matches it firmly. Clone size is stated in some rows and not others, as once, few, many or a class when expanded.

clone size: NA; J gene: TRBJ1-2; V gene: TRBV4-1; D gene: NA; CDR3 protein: CASSQDQGQSPYGYTF; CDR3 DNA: TGCGCCAGCAGCCAAGATCAAGGACAGAGCCCCTATGGCTACACCTTC
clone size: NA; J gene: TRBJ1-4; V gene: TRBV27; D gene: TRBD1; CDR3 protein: CASSPGMTGESEKLFF; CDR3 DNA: TGTGCCAGCAGTCCTGGAATGACAGGGGAAAGTGAAAAACTGTTTTTT
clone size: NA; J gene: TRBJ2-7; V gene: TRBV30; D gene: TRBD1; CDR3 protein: CAWSVSGQGAYEQYF; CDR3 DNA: TGTGCCTGGAGTGTCTCGGGGCAGGGGGCTTACGAGCAGTACTTC
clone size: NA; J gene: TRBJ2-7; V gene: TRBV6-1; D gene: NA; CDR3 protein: CASSEWGLGGAFEQYF; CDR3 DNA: TGTGCCAGCAGTGAATGGGGACTGGGGGGAGCTTTCGAGCAGTACTTC
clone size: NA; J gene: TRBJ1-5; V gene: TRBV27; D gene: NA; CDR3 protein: CASSASGNQPQHF; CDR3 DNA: TGTGCCAGCAGTGCGTCGGGGAATCAGCCCCAGCATTTT
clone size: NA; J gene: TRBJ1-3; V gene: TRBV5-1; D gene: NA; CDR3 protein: CASSLDVFSGNTIYF; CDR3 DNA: TGCGCCAGCAGCTTGGATGTCTTCTCTGGAAACACCATATATTTT
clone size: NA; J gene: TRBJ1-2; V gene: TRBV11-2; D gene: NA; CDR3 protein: CASSLDLLGGGEGYTF; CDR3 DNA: TGTGCCAGCAGCTTAGATCTCCTGGGCGGGGGAGAGGGCTACACCTTC
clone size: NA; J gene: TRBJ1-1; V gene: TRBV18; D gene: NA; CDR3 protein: CASSLGAGPEAFF; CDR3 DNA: TGTGCCAGCTCTCTAGGCGCAGGTCCGGAAGCTTTCTTT
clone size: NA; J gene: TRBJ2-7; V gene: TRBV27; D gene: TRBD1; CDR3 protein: CASSPGQPYEQYF; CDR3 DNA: TGTGCCAGCAGCCCGGGACAGCCCTACGAGCAGTACTTC
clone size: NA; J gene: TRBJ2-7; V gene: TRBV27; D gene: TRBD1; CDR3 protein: CASSNQPGQGSPDYYEQYF; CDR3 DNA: TGTGCCAGCAGCAACCAACCGGGACAGGGAAGCCCAGACTACTACGAGCAGTACTTC
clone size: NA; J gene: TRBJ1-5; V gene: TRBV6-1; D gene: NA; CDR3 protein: CASQGYWGQPQHF; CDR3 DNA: TGTGCCAGTCAGGGGTATTGGGGACAGCCCCAGCATTTT
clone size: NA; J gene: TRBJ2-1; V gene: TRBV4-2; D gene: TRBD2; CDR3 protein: CASSQDPLAGGNFF; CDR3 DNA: TGTGCCAGCAGCCAAGATCCGCTAGCGGGGGGGAATTTCTTC
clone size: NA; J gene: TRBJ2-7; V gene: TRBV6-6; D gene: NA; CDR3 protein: CASSYSSTYEQYF; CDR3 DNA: TGTGCCAGCAGTTACTCGAGCACCTACGAGCAGTACTTC
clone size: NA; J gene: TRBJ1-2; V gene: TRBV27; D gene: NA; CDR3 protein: CASTSRIGGGYTF; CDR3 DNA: TGTGCCAGCACCTCCCGCATAGGGGGTGGCTACACCTTC
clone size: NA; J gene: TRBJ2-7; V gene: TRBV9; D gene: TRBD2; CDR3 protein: CASSVGEGEQYF; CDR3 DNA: TGTGCCAGCAGCGTAGGGGAGGGCGAGCAGTACTTC
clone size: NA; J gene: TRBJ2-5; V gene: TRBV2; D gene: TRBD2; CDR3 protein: CASRRLAATAETQYF; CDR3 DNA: TGTGCCAGCAGGAGACTAGCGGCTACCGCGGAGACCCAGTACTTC
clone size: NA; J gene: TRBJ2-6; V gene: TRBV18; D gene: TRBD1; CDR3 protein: CASSPSKGAGANVLTF; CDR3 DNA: TGTGCCAGCTCACCATCAAAGGGGGCCGGGGCCAACGTCCTGACTTTC
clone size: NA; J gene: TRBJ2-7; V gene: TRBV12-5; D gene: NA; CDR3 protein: CASGLDPVGIPPEQYF; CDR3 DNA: TGTGCTAGTGGTTTGGACCCCGTGGGAATACCCCCCGAGCAGTACTTC
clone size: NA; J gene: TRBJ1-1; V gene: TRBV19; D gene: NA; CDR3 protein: CASSIGQNTEAFF; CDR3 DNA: TGTGCCAGTAGTATAGGACAGAACACTGAAGCTTTCTTT
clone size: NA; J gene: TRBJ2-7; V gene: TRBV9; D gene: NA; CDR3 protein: CASSASSDRSYEQYF; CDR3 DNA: TGTGCCAGCAGCGCCTCGTCGGACCGATCCTACGAGCAGTACTTC
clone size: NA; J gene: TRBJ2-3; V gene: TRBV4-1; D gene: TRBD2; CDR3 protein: CASSDRLAGRWDTQYF; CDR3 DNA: TGCGCCAGCAGCGACCGACTAGCGGGGCGGTGGGATACGCAGTATTTT
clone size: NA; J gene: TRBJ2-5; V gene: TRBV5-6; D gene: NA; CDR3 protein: CASSQLETQYF; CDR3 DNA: TGTGCCAGCAGCCAGCTAGAGACCCAGTACTTC
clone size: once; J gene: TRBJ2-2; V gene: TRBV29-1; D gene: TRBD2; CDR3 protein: CSVEGASGNTGELFF; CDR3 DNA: TGCAGCGTTGAAGGGGCTAGCGGGAACACCGGGGAGCTGTTTTTT
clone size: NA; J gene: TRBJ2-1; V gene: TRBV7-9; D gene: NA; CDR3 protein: CASNRADEQFF; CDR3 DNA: TGTGCCAGCAACAGAGCGGATGAGCAGTTCTTC
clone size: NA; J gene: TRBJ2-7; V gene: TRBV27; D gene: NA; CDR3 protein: CASSLQDSPYEQYF; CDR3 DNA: TGTGCCAGCAGTTTGCAGGACAGTCCCTACGAGCAGTACTTC
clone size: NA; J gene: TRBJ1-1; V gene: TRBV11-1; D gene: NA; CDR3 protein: CASSLAEGNTEAFF; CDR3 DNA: TGTGCCAGCAGCTTAGCTGAGGGTAACACTGAAGCTTTCTTT
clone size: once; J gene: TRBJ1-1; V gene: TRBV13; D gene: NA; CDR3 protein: CASSFTGTEAFF; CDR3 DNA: TGTGCCAGCAGCTTTACAGGCACTGAAGCTTTCTTT
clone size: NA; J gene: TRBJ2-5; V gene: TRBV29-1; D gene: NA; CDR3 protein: CSVDLSGGGQETQYF; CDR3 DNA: TGCAGCGTTGATCTTTCAGGAGGGGGGCAAGAGACCCAGTACTTC
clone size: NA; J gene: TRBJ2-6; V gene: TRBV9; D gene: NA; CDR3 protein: CASSVGISGANVLTF; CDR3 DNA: TGTGCCAGCAGCGTAGGGATATCAGGGGCCAACGTCCTGACTTTC
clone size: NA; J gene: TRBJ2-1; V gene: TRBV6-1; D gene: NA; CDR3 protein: CASSEVRGETEQFF; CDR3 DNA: TGTGCCAGCAGTGAGGTCCGAGGGGAGACTGAGCAGTTCTTC
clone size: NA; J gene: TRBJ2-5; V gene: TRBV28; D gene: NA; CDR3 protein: CASSFDSTTFRETQYF; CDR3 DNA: TGTGCCAGCAGTTTCGACAGTACAACCTTTCGGGAGACCCAGTACTTC
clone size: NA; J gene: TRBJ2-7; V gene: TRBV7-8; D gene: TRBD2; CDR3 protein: CASSPGLAGGQGHEQYF; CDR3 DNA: TGTGCCAGCAGCCCGGGACTAGCGGGAGGCCAAGGGCACGAGCAGTACTTC
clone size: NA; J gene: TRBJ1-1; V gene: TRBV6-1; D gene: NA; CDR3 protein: CASSGPTEMNTEAFF; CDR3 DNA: TGTGCCAGCAGTGGTCCGACAGAAATGAACACTGAAGCTTTCTTT
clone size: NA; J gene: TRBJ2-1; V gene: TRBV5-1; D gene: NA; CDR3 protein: CASSFASSEPYNEQFF; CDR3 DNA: TGCGCCAGCAGCTTCGCCTCTAGCGAACCATACAATGAGCAGTTCTTC
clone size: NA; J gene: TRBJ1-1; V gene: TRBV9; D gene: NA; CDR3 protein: CASSLGGDTEAFF; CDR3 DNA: TGTGCCAGCTCCCTTGGGGGGGACACTGAAGCTTTCTTT
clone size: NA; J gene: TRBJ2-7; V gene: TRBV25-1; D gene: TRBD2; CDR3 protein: CASTASGGVYEQYF; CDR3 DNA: TGTGCCAGCACGGCTAGCGGGGGAGTCTACGAGCAGTACTTC
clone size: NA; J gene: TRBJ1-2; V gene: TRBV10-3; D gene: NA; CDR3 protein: CAISEDSFSGGYTF; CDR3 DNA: TGTGCCATCAGTGAGGACAGCTTCTCGGGTGGCTACACCTTC
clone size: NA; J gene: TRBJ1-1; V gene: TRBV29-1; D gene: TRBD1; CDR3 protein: CSVQGGGKTEAFF; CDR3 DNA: TGCAGCGTCCAAGGAGGGGGCAAGACTGAAGCTTTCTTT
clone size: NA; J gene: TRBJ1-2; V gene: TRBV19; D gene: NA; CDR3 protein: CASSIGQSSNYGYTF; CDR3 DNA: TGTGCCAGTAGTATCGGGCAGTCCTCTAACTATGGCTACACCTTC
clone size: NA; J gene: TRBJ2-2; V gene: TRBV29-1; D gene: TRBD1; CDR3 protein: CSVAQGVTGELFF; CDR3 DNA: TGCAGCGTTGCACAGGGGGTTACCGGGGAGCTGTTTTTT
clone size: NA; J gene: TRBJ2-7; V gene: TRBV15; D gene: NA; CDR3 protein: CATSRDLGESYEQYF; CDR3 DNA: TGTGCCACCAGCAGAGATCTGGGGGAGTCCTACGAGCAGTACTTC
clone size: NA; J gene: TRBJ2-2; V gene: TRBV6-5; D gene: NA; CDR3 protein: CASAMEGETGELFF; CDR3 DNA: TGTGCCAGTGCCATGGAGGGTGAGACCGGGGAGCTGTTTTTT
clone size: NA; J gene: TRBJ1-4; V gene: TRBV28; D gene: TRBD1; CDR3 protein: CASSSYRYRQGNNEKLFF; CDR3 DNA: TGTGCCAGCAGTTCTTACCGATATAGACAGGGGAACAATGAAAAACTGTTTTTT
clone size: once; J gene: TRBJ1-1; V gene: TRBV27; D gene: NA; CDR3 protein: CASSLRFRDRWTEAFF; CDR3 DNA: TGTGCCAGCAGTTTAAGGTTCAGGGATAGGTGGACTGAAGCTTTCTTT
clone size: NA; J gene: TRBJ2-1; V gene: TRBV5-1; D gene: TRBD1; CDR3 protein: CASSYDRAYDNEQFF; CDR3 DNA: TGCGCCAGCAGCTACGACAGGGCGTACGACAATGAGCAGTTCTTC
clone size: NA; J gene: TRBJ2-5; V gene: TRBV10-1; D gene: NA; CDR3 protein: CASSDYTEETQYF; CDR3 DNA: TGCGCCAGCAGTGACTATACCGAAGAGACCCAGTACTTC
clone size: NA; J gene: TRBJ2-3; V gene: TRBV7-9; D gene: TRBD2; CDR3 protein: CASSDGLAGGWGTDTQYF; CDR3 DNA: TGTGCCAGCAGCGACGGACTAGCGGGGGGCTGGGGCACAGATACGCAGTATTTT
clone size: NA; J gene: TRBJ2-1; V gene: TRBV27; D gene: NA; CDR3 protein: CASSHSTGSYNEQFF; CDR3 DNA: TGTGCCAGCAGTCACTCCACGGGCTCCTACAATGAGCAGTTCTTC